A single sample gave rise to the 16 T cell receptor beta chains below, sequenced in a study of cytomegalovirus exposure and HLA in healthy donors. Vbeta (60) and Jbeta (13) primers were used in the PCR. Produced via immunoSEQ multiplex PCR; TCRdb's table is partial and in-frame only. Counted here are 100,000 to 150,000 clones, approximately 74% occurring once; the ten biggest clones make up approximately 3.9%. Sequences were obtained from PBMCs. These receptors all stem from a middle-aged man in good health and CMV-seropositive.

V and J are TRBV27 and TRBJ2-1; 8 nucleotides align to TRBD2. The CDR3 covers 15 residues. Germline CDR1 is MNHEY and CDR2 is SMNVEV (reference sequence). V dropped 4 bases and J dropped 4; count of bases not matched to a gene: 6. The DNA for the CDR3 is TGTGCCAGCAGTTCTATCCGGGGGGGGTACAATGAGCAGTTCTTC. The encoded protein is CASSSIRGGYNEQFF.

The gene calls are TRBV18 and TRBJ2-3; 7 bases fit TRBD1. CDR1 and CDR2 from the germline V gene are KGHSH and LQKENI. CDR3 length: 12 residues. Trimming removed 6 bases from V and 7 bases from J; junction bases left unmatched: 4. The DNA of the CDR3 is TGTGCCAGCTCGACAGGGAAACATACGCAGTATTTT. Translated, it gives CASSTGKHTQYF. Full variable domain (rest looked up from reference TRBV18 and TRBJ2-3): NAGVMQNPRHLVRRRGQEARLRCSPMKGHSHVYWYRQLPEEGLKFMVYLQKENIIDESGMPKERFSAEFPKEGPSILRIQQVVRGDSAAYFCASSTGKHTQYFGPGTRLTVL.

The genes are TRBV6-6 and TRBJ2-2; 7 positions match TRBD2. V shed 4 bases and J 6 bases; nucleotides not matched to a gene: 8. Looked up from germline, CDR1 is MNHNY and CDR2 is SVGAGI (reference sequence). The CDR3 is 15 amino acids. In DNA, the CDR3 is TGTGCCAGCAGTTCAATGGGAGGGAGATCCGGGGAGCTGTTTTTT. Encoded protein: CASSSMGGRSGELFF.

This clone was found once. The chain carries TRBV10-2 and TRBJ2-4; 9 bases line up with TRBD1. Germline trimming cut 9 bases from V and 3 bases from J; bases unmatched to any gene: 6. Germline CDR1 is WSHSY and CDR2 is SAAADI. This CDR3 region has 14 residues. The DNA of the CDR3 is TGCGCCAGTAGGGACAGGGTTGACAAAAACATTCAGTACTTC. Residues: CASRDRVDKNIQYF.

V usage is TRBV2 and J usage is TRBJ1-1; 7 nucleotides agree with TRBD1. The CDR3 is 13 residues long. Germline V gene data show CDR1 as SNHLY and CDR2 as FYNNEI. Trimming cost V 9 bases and J 7 bases; bases outside gene matches: 11. CDR3: CASQGGTALEAFF. The CDR3 nucleotides read TGTGCCAGTCAAGGGGGGACAGCCCTTGAAGCTTTCTTT.

Details on this clone: The junction and the germline gene differ at one end; a read error may be behind it. The chain combines TRBV7-7 with TRBJ1-5, with D unclear. The CDR3 is made up of 13 amino acids. Germline V gene data show CDR1 as SSHAT and CDR2 as FNYEAQ (reference sequence). The DNA for the CDR3 is TGTGCTAGCAGCTTAGCGGCAGATCAGCCCCAGCATTTT. It codes for CASSLAADQPQHF.

The rearrangement uses TRBV9 and TRBJ2-1; D is perhaps TRBD2 (5 bases). V was pared by 4 bases and J by 2 bases, with 19 bases between. Germline CDR1 and CDR2: SGDLS and YYNGEE. CDR3 length: 17 amino acids. This chain's CDR3 is CASSPTQASRTYNEQFF. The CDR3 coding sequence is TGTGCCAGCAGCCCCACCCAGGCTAGCCGAACCTACAATGAGCAGTTCTTC.

As for this clone: Other DNA sequences of this sample code for an identical CDR3. V usage is TRBV6-1 and J usage is TRBJ2-1; D call uncertain. The CDR3 spans 12 residues. The germline V and J ends were trimmed by 6 bases and 2 bases, with 5 bases remaining between them. Germline loops: CDR1 MNHNS, CDR2 SASEGT. The CDR3 spells CASSTTYNEQFF. The CDR3 bases are TGTGCCAGCAGCACAACCTACAATGAGCAGTTCTTC.

This clone was picked up a small number of times. This chain uses TRBV10-3 with TRBJ2-7; D possibly corresponds to TRBD2 (7 bases). The CDR3 has 14 amino acids. Germline V CDR1 and CDR2: ENHRY, SYGVKD. V was trimmed by 10 bases and J by 4 bases, leaving 20 bases between them. CDR3 protein: CATHRGQGGYEQYF. The CDR3 bases are TGTGCCACCCACCGGGGGCAGGGAGGGTACGAGCAGTACTTC.

CDR3 coding DNA: TGTGCCAGCAGTCAGACGCCCTTTGGTGGGAGAGCCCACGAGCAGTACTTC. Translating it yields CASSQTPFGGRAHEQYF. V and J are TRBV27 and TRBJ2-7, with TRBD2 as a possible D gene (5 bases). The V gene lost 5 bases and the J gene lost 5 bases, with 25 bases spanning the gap. The CDR3 loop spans 17 amino acids. The germline CDR1 and CDR2 sequences are MNHEY and SMNVEV (reference sequence).

The table lists this clone with a few counts. J is TRBJ2-1 and V is TRBV5-4; 7 positions match TRBD2. This CDR3 spans 15 amino acids. After removal of 3 bases from V and 5 bases from J, the junction contained 8 bases not matched to a gene. From germline, CDR1 is SGHNT and CDR2 YYREEE (reference sequence). The CDR3 reads CASSSRQGGNNEQFF. The CDR3, as DNA: TGTGCCAGCAGCTCGCGGCAGGGAGGGAACAATGAGCAGTTCTTC.

The count of this clone is one. V usage is TRBV5-5 and J usage is TRBJ1-1; 11 nucleotides match TRBD1. The CDR3 spans 15 residues. The germline gives CDR1 SGHKS, CDR2 YYEKEE (reference sequence). J lost 11 bases, V lost 1 base, and 10 bases had no gene match. CDR3 amino acids: CASSLSGRGQGVAFF. The CDR3 DNA reads as TGTGCCAGCAGCTTGAGCGGGCGGGGACAGGGGGTTGCTTTCTTT.

The chain combines TRBV2 with TRBJ2-1; 14 nucleotides agree with TRBD2. This CDR3 has 16 residues. Germline CDR1 reads SNHLY; CDR2 reads FYNNEI. After removal of 3 bases from V and 5 bases from J, the junction contained 3 bases not matched to a gene. This CDR3 reads CASSETSGRANNEQFF. Here the CDR3 DNA reads TGTGCCAGCAGTGAGACTAGCGGGAGGGCCAACAATGAGCAGTTCTTC.

V and J are TRBV5-1 and TRBJ2-3; 11 bases align to TRBD2. Germline CDR1 reads SGHRS; CDR2 reads YFSETQ. The CDR3 consists of 17 residues. V gave up 3 bases and J gave up 5 bases; unmatched junction bases: 11. As DNA, the CDR3 is TGCGCCAGCAGCTCCTATCCTAGCGGGGGGCCGGGAGATACGCAGTATTTT. As protein: CASSSYPSGGPGDTQYF.

V is TRBV29-1 and J is TRBJ1-2; D gene ambiguous. The germline V gene has CDR1 SQVTM and CDR2 ANQGSEA. The CDR3 totals 16 residues. V gave up 4 bases and J gave up 5 bases, with 23 bases separating them. CDR3 in DNA: TGCAGCGTTGCTCATATCGTCCGAGGATCCGGATATGGCTACACCTTC. Translation: CSVAHIVRGSGYGYTF.

J is TRBJ2-3 and V is TRBV5-1, with TRBD2 identical over 9 bases. This CDR3 is built from 14 residues. J was trimmed by 4 bases and V by 4 bases; bases with no gene match: 4. CDR1 SGHRS and CDR2 YFSETQ come from the germline V gene. The CDR3 loop reads CASSGAGGPDTQYF. In DNA form, the CDR3 reads TGCGCCAGCAGCGGAGCGGGAGGCCCAGATACGCAGTATTTT.